This T cell receptor (beta chain) was identified during a study of blood T cell repertoires in COVID-19. In the original processing: Reference gene primer amplification gave estimated nucleated cell counts. Measured with immunoSEQ multiplex PCR; TCRdb has only the in-frame clones, and not every one. The V and J calls and clone size were taken over from that table, and D and trimming were inferred from the DNA. This sample carries 80,000 to 100,000 clones, 70% to 90% of them seen once, and the ten largest clones take roughly 21%. The CDR3 loop spans 14 amino acids. After removal of 10 bases from V and 3 bases from J, the junction contained 8 bases not matched to a gene. Germline CDR1 SEHNR, CDR2 FQNEAQ (reference sequence).

The TCR sequence derives from a human donor in a cohort sampled during active COVID-19. Material: peripheral blood. The chain recombines TRBV7-9 with TRBJ1-4; the match to TRBD1 covers 7 bases. The CDR3 loop is CAILQGSSNEKLFF. The CDR3, as DNA: TGTGCCATCTTACAGGGGTCGTCTAATGAAAAACTGTTTTTT. The full variable domain, with the rest looked up from reference TRBV7-9 and TRBJ1-4, is DTGVSQNPRHKITKRGQNVTFRCDPISEHNRLYWYRQTLGQGPEFLTYFQNEAQLEKSRLLSDRFSAERPKGSFSTLEIQRTEQGDSAMYLCAILQGSSNEKLFFGSGTQLSVL.